This T cell receptor (beta chain) was identified in a study of blood T cell repertoires in COVID-19. The authors' processing: Reference gene primer amplification gave estimated nucleated cell counts. Using immunoSEQ multiplex PCR, the repertoire was profiled, and TCRdb retains in-frame clones only, with some absent. V and J calls and clone size follow that table, whereas D and trimming were derived from the DNA. The data hold some 160,000 clones, with more than 70% observed a single time. This receptor was taken from a woman between 50 and 59 years old with acute or convalescent COVID-19. Sequencing used peripheral blood.

This chain's CDR3 is CASSEALGGTHWGAFF. DNA of the CDR3: TGTGCCAGCAGTGAAGCGCTGGGGGGGACACATTGGGGAGCTTTCTTT. This chain joins TRBV6-1 and TRBJ1-1; weak D call: TRBD1 (6 bases). The CDR3 consists of 16 residues. The V and J ends lost 0 bases and 10 bases respectively, with 21 bases between them. The V gene's germline CDR1 is MNHNS and CDR2 SASEGT.